This TCR beta chain originates from a study of blood T cell repertoires in COVID-19. Study details: Italy, Spain and the United States were the sources of the convalescent and acute COVID-19 samples. Sources were T cells, B-cell-depleted T cells, or PBMCs; the material itself was cDNA or gDNA.

In the authors' workflow: Reference gene primer amplification yielded estimated nucleated cell counts. Only in-frame clones appear in the TCRdb table, and some are missing; sequencing was by immunoSEQ multiplex PCR. For V, J and clone size, that table is used; D and trimming come from the DNA. Here the sample spans tens of thousands of clones, about 76% being singletons. This sequence was found in a human donor in a cohort sampled during active COVID-19. Sequencing was carried out using peripheral blood.

This CDR3 reads CASRSGIEQYF. CDR3 in DNA: TGTGCCAGCCGATCCGGGATCGAGCAGTACTTC. This chain joins TRBV28 and TRBJ2-7, with D maybe TRBD2 (5 bases). V gave up 8 bases and J gave up 6 bases, with 11 bases separating them. From germline, CDR1 is MDHEN and CDR2 SYDVKM. The CDR3 spans 11 residues.